This record looks at one TCR beta chain sequence and its context. Its matching antigen is unknown. Produced via immunoSEQ multiplex PCR; TCRdb's table is partial and in-frame only. The top ten clones hold over 1.3% of a sample with nearly 1,000,000 clones, over 60% of them seen once. This sample was included in a study of shared clonotypes between healthy human individuals. Study context: Two women and a few men aged 18 to 49 served as donors.

The split of CD4+ cells yielded CD45RA+ naive and CD45RA-negative memory subsets. Study-level points and caveats: Across subsets, estimated richness was generally greater for naive than for memory populations.

The receptor comes from a man aged 18-30 years in good health. Input material: memory CD4+ T cells sorted from blood. The subset is: CD45RA-negative fraction.

The CDR3 here is CATSGGTGNSVGNQPQHF. CDR3 coding DNA: TGTGCCACCAGCGGAGGGACAGGGAACAGTGTGGGAAATCAGCCCCAGCATTTT. The chain employs TRBV15 and TRBJ1-5, with 9 nucleotides matching TRBD1. Germline CDR1 LNHNV, CDR2 YYDKDF (reference sequence). There are 18 residues in the CDR3. Trimming cost V 5 bases and J 4 bases; bases outside gene matches: 15.